The 11 T cell receptor beta chains in this list originate from one sample, sequenced in a study of cytomegalovirus exposure and HLA in healthy donors. The study ran its PCR with 60 Vbeta and 13 Jbeta primers. Only in-frame clones appear in the TCRdb table, and some are missing; sequencing was by immunoSEQ multiplex PCR. Of 200,000 to 250,000 clones listed, roughly 80% are singletons. Input material: PBMCs. These receptors originate from a man aged 50-59 years in good health and CMV-seronegative.

V and J are TRBV29-1 and TRBJ1-5, with no clear D. Trimming stripped 5 bases from V and 5 bases from J, with 10 bases between. Germline V gene data show CDR1 as SQVTM and CDR2 as ANQGSEA. The CDR3 has 12 amino acids. The CDR3, as DNA: TGCAGCGTTTCCGAGGGTTATCAGCCCCAGCATTTT. Protein product: CSVSEGYQPQHF.

This clone was seen a handful of times. CDR3 amino acids: CAWSVWAGKRYEQYF. The CDR3 DNA reads as TGTGCCTGGAGTGTATGGGCAGGGAAAAGGTACGAGCAGTACTTC. This chain joins TRBV30 and TRBJ2-5, with D perhaps matching TRBD1 (5 bases). The J call may be faulty, since TRBJ2-7 better matches the DNA end. Germline CDR1 and CDR2: GTSNPN and SVGIG (reference sequence). This CDR3 has 15 amino acids.

This chain uses TRBV27 with TRBJ1-4; D is unresolved. This CDR3 is built from 14 residues. V lost 6 bases, J lost 0 bases, and 8 bases lay in between. Germline CDR1 is MNHEY and CDR2 is SMNVEV (reference sequence). The CDR3 coding sequence is TGTGCCAGCAGGCGGGCAGCAACTAATGAAAAACTGTTTTTT. This encodes CASRRAATNEKLFF.

V usage is TRBV2 and J usage is TRBJ2-2, with unresolved D. The CDR3 extends over 13 amino acids. Germline CDR1 and CDR2: SNHLY and FYNNEI. V shed 4 bases and J shed 1 base, with 4 bases lying between them. CDR3 region: CASSGQNTGELFF. CDR3 DNA: TGTGCCAGCAGTGGACAGAACACCGGGGAGCTGTTTTTT.

The rearrangement joins TRBV28 to TRBJ2-5; 7 nucleotides agree with TRBD2. The J call may be incorrect, as the DNA end agrees better with TRBJ2-7. The CDR3 spans 13 residues. Germline values: CDR1 MDHEN, CDR2 SYDVKM. CDR3: CASKGRESYEQYF. The CDR3 DNA reads TGTGCCAGCAAAGGGCGGGAGTCGTACGAGCAGTACTTC.

This clone was counted a few times. The V call is TRBV29-1, the J call TRBJ1-2, with 8 bases identical to TRBD1. The junction had 6 bases not matched to a gene; V was cut back by 7 bases and J by 8 bases. Germline V gives CDR1 SQVTM, CDR2 ANQGSEA. The CDR3 runs 11 residues. The CDR3 DNA reads as TGCAGCGACCAGGGGGCGAGGGGCTACACCTTC. Protein sequence: CSDQGARGYTF.

The chain combines TRBV5-8 with TRBJ1-1, with D maybe TRBD1 (5 bases). Germline values: CDR1 SGHTS, CDR2 YDEGEE. Trimming removed 6 bases at V and 0 bases at J, with 12 bases between. CDR3 length: 14 residues. The DNA for the CDR3 is TGTGCCAGCAACATGCGGGGCTTGAACACTGAAGCTTTCTTT. Translation: CASNMRGLNTEAFF.

J is TRBJ2-7 and V is TRBV19, with D tentatively TRBD1 (5 bases). The J call may be mistaken, given a closer DNA end match to TRBJ2-1. CDR1 and CDR2 (germline): LNHDA, SQIVND (reference sequence). This CDR3 is built from 13 residues. DNA of the CDR3: TGTGCCAGTAGTATCCAGGGAAGACAGGAGCAGTTCTTC. It encodes CASSIQGRQEQFF.

J is TRBJ1-4 and V is TRBV6-5; D may be TRBD1 (5 bases). CDR3 length: 15 residues. V lost 5 bases and J 1 base, leaving 11 bases between the germline ends. Per germline, CDR1 MNHEY and CDR2 SVGAGI. The CDR3 here is CASSTTGLTNEKLFF. The CDR3, as DNA: TGTGCCAGCAGTACAACAGGCTTAACTAATGAAAAACTGTTTTTT.

This chain joins TRBV13 and TRBJ2-5; TRBD1 agrees at 9 bases. Trimming at V came to 3 bases and at J to 4 bases, leaving 3 bases not matched to a gene. The CDR3 covers 14 residues. Looked up from germline, CDR1 is PRHDT and CDR2 is FYEKMQ (reference sequence). DNA of the CDR3: TGTGCCAGCAGCTTTACAGGGGGCTCAGAGACCCAGTACTTC. This encodes CASSFTGGSETQYF.

The genes are TRBV5-5 and TRBJ2-3, with D maybe TRBD2 (7 bases). Germline V CDR1 and CDR2: SGHKS, YYEKEE (reference sequence). The CDR3 runs to 17 residues. V was cut by 6 bases and J by 1 base, with 21 bases left in between. CDR3 in amino acids: CASNLQRGGAGTDTQYF. CDR3 sequence (DNA): TGTGCCAGCAACCTACAGAGGGGGGGCGCGGGCACAGATACGCAGTATTTT.